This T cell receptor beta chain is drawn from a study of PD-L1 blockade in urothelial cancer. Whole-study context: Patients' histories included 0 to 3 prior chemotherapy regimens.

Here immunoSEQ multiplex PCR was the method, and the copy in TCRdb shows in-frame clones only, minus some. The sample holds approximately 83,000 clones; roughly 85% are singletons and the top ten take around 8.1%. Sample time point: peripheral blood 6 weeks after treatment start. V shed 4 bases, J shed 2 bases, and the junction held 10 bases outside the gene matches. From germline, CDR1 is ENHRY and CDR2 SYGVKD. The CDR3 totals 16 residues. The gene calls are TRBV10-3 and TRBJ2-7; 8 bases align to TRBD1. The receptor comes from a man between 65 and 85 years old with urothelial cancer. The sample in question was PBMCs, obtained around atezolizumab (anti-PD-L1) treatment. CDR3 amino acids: CAISGGRGQATYEQYF. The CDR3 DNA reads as TGTGCCATCAGTGGGGGCCGGGGACAGGCGACCTACGAGCAGTACTTC.